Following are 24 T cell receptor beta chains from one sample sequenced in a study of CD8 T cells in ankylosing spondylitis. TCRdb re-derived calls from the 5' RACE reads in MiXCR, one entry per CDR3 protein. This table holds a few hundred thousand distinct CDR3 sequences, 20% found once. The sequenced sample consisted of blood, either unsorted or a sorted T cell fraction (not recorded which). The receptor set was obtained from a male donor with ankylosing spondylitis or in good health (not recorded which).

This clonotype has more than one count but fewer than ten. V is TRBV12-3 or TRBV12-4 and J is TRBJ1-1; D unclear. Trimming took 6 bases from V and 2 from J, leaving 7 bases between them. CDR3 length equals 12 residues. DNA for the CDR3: TGTGCCAGCAGGGTTATCAACACTGAAGCTTTCTTT. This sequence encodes CASRVINTEAFF.

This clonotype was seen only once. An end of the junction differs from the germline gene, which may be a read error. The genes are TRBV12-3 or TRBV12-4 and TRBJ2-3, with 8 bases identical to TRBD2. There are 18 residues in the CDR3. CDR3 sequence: CAISPLRGALASTDTQYF. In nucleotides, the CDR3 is TGTGCCATCAGTCCCTTGCGGGGGGCTCTCGCTAGCACAGATACGCAGTATTTT.

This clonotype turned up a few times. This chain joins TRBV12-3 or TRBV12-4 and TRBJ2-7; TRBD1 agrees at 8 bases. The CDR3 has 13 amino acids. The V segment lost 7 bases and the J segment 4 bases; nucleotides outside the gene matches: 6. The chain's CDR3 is CASTPTGVYEQYF. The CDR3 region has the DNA TGTGCCAGCACCCCGACAGGGGTGTACGAGCAGTACTTC.

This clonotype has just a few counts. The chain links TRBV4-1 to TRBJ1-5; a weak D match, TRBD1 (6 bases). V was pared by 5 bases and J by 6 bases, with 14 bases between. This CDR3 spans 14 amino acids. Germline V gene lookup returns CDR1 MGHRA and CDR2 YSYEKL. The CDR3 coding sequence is TGCGCCAGCAGCTATACAGGGAGTTCTCAGCCCCAGCATTTT. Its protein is CASSYTGSSQPQHF.

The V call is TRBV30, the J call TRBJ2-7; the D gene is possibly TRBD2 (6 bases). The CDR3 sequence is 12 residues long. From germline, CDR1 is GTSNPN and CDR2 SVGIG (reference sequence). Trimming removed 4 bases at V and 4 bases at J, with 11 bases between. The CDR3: CAWTGTSYEQYF. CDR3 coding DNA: TGTGCCTGGACCGGGACTTCGTACGAGCAGTACTTC.

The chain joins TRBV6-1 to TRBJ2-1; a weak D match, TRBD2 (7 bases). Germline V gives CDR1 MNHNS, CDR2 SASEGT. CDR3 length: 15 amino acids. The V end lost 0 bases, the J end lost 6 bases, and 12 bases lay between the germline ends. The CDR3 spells CASSEAWGGANEQFF. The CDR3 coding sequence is TGTGCCAGCAGTGAAGCGTGGGGGGGGGCCAATGAGCAGTTCTTC.

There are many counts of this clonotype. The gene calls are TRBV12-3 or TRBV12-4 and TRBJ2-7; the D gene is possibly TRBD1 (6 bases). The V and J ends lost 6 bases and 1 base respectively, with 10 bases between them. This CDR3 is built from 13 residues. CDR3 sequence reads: CASRRTASYEQYF. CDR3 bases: TGTGCCAGCAGAAGGACAGCATCCTACGAGCAGTACTTC.

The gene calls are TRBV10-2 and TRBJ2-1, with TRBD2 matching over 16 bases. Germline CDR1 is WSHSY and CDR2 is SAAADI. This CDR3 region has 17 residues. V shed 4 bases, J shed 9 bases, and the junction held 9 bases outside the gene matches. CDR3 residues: CASSAGLAGGLFFEQFF. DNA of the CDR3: TGCGCCAGCAGTGCGGGACTAGCGGGGGGGCTTTTCTTTGAGCAGTTCTTC.

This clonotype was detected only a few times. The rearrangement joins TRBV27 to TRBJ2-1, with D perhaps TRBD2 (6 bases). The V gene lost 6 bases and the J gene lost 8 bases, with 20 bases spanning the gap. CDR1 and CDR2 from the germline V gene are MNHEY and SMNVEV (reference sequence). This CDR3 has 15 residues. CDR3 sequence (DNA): TGTGCCAGCAGCTCGGGACTCACCACGGGGGATGAGCAGTTCTTC. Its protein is CASSSGLTTGDEQFF.

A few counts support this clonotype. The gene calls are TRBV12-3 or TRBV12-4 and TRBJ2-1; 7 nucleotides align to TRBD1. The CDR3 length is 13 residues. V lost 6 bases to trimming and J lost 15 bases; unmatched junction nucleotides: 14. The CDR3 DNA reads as TGTGCCAGCAGCACCGTGTGGGACAGCGAAATGTTCTTC. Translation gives CASSTVWDSEMFF.

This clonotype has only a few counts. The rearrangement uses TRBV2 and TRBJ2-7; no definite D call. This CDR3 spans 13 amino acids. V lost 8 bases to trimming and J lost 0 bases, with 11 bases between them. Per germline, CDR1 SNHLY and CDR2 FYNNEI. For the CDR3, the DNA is TGTGCCAGCTGCCTGCGGAACTCCTACGAGCAGTACTTC. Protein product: CASCLRNSYEQYF.

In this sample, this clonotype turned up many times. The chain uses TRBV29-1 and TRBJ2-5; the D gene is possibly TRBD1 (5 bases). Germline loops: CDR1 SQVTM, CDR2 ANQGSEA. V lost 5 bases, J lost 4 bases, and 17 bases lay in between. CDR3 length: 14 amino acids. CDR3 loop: CSVTIWGRGETQYF. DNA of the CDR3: TGCAGCGTTACCATCTGGGGCAGAGGAGAGACCCAGTACTTC.

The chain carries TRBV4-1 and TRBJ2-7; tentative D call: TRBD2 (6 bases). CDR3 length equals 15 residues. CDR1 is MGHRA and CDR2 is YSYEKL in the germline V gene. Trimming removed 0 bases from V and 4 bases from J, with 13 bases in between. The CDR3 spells CASSQEGGTVYEQYF. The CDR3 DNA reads TGCGCCAGCAGCCAAGAGGGGGGAACTGTGTACGAGCAGTACTTC.

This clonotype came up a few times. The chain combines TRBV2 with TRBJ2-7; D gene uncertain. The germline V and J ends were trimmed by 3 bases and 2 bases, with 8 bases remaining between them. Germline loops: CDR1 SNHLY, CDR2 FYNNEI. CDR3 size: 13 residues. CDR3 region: CASSDIVAYEQYF. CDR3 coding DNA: TGTGCCAGCAGTGATATCGTTGCCTACGAGCAGTACTTC.

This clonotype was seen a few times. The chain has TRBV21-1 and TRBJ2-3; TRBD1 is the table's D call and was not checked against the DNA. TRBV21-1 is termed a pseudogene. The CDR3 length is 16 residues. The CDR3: CASSNRDRMITDTQYF. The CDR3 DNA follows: TGTGCCAGCAGCAACCGAGACAGGATGATCACAGATACGCAGTATTTT.

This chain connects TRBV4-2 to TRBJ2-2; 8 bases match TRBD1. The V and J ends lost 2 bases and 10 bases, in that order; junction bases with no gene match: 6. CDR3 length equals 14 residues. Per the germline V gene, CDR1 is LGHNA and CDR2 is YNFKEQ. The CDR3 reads CASSQIQGAEELFF. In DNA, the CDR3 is TGTGCCAGCAGCCAAATCCAGGGGGCGGAGGAGCTGTTTTTT.

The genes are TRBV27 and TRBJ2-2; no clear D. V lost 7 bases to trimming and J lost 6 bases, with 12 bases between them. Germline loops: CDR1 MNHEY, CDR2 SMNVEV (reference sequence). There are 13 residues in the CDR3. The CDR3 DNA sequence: TGTGCCAGCACTTTCCAGTTGCCCGGGGAGCTGTTTTTT. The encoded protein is CASTFQLPGELFF.

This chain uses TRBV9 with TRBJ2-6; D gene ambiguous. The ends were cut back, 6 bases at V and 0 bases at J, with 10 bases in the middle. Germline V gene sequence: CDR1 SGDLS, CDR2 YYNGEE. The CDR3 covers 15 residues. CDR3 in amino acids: CASTTVASGANVLTF. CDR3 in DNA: TGTGCCAGCACTACCGTGGCCTCTGGGGCCAACGTCCTGACTTTC.

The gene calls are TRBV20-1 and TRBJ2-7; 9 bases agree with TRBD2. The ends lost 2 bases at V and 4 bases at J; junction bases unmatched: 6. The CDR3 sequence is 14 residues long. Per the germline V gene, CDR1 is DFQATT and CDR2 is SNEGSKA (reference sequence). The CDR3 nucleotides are TGCAGTGCTAGATTGCGGGGGGGCCTGTACGAGCAGTACTTC. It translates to CSARLRGGLYEQYF.

The CDR3: CASNLDSVNNEQFF. The DNA of the CDR3 is TGTGCCAGCAACTTGGACAGTGTCAACAATGAGCAGTTCTTC. The rearrangement uses TRBV12-3 or TRBV12-4 and TRBJ2-1, with a possible D match to TRBD1 (6 bases). This CDR3 contains 14 residues. V lost 7 bases and J lost 5, with 15 bases in between.

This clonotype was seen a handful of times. Here the CDR3 DNA reads TGCGCCAGCAGTAACGGGGGGAAGGCAGATACGCAGTATTTT. It is translated as CASSNGGKADTQYF. The chain couples TRBV5-1 to TRBJ2-3; 7 positions agree with TRBD2. J was trimmed by 4 bases and V by 5 bases; bases with no gene match: 7. Germline V gene lookup returns CDR1 SGHRS and CDR2 YFSETQ. CDR3 length equals 14 residues. Full variable domain (outside the CDR3, taken from reference TRBV5-1 and TRBJ2-3): KAGVTQTPRYLIKTRGQQVTLSCSPISGHRSVSWYQQTPGQGLQFLFEYFSETQRNKGNFPGRFSGRQFSNSRSEMNVSTLELGDSALYLCASSNGGKADTQYFGPGTRLTVL.

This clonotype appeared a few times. The CDR3 sequence is CASSLRTSNDEQFF. Written as DNA, the CDR3 is TGTGCCAGCAGCCTACGGACTAGCAACGATGAGCAGTTCTTC. V is TRBV3-1 and J is TRBJ2-1; TRBD2 matches 8 bases. The CDR3 is made up of 14 amino acids. Germline trimming cut 4 bases from V and 8 bases from J; bases unmatched to any gene: 7. Germline assignment: CDR1 LGHDT and CDR2 YNNKEL (reference sequence).

CDR3 loop: CSARVAGGQTDTQYF. The DNA for the CDR3 is TGCAGTGCTAGGGTAGCGGGGGGGCAAACAGATACGCAGTATTTT. The V gene is TRBV20-1, the J gene TRBJ2-3; 11 nucleotides align to TRBD2. Germline-derived CDR1 and CDR2 are DFQATT and SNEGSKA (reference sequence). This CDR3 spans 15 amino acids. After removal of 3 bases from V and 3 bases from J, the junction contained 5 bases not matched to a gene.

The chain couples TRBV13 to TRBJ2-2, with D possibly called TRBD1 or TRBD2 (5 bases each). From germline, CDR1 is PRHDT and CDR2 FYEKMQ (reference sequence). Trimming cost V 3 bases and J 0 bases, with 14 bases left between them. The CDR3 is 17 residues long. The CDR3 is CASSFGDQRTNTGELFF. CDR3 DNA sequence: TGTGCCAGCAGCTTTGGGGACCAACGAACGAACACCGGGGAGCTGTTTTTT.